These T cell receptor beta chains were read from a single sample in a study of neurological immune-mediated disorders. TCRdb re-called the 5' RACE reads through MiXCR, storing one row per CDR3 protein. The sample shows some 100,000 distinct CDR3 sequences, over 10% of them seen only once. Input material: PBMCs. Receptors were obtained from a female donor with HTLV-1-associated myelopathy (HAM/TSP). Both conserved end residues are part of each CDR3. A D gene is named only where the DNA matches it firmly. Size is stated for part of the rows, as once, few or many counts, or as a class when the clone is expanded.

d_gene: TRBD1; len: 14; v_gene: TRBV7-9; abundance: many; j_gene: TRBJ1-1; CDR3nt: TGTGCCAGCAGCTTCTCACAGGGGGGCACTGAAGCTTTCTTT; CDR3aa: CASSFSQGGTEAFF
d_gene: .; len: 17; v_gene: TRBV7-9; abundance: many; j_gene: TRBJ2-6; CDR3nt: TGTGTCAGCAGCCTGGAGGGTGTGGCAGGTGGGGCCAACGTCCTGACTTTC; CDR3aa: CVSSLEGVAGGANVLTF
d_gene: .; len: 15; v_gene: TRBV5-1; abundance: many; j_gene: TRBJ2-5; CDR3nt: TGCGCCAGCAGCTTGGCCGCCGGTTGGGAAGAGACCCAGTACTTC; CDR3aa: CASSLAAGWEETQYF
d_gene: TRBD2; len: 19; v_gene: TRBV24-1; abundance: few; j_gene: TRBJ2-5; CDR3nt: TGTGCCACCAGTGATCTGAAGTATGTTGCGGCGGGAGCCCGAGAGACCCAGTACTTC; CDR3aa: CATSDLKYVAAGARETQYF
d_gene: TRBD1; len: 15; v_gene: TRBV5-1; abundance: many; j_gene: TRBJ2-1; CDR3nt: TGCGCCAGCAGCTTAAGGACAGGGGGTAAAAATGAGCAGTTCTTC; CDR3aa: CASSLRTGGKNEQFF
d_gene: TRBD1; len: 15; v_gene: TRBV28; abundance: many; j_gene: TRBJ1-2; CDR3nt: TGTGCCAGCAGTTTCGCGGGACAGGGGATTTATGGCTACACCTTC; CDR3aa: CASSFAGQGIYGYTF
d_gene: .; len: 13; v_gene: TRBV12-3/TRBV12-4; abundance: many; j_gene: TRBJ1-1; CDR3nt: TGTGCCAGCAGTTTCCGAGGGGGCACTGAAGCTTTCTTT; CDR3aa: CASSFRGGTEAFF
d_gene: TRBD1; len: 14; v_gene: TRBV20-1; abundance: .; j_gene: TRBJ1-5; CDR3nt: TGCAGTGCTAGAGAAGCAGGGGGGAATCAGCCCCAGCATTTT; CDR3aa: CSAREAGGNQPQHF
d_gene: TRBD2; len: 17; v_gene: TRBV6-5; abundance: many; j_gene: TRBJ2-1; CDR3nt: TGTGCCAGCAGCCCCCTTGCCGGACTAGCGGGGGCCAATGAGCAGTTCTTC; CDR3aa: CASSPLAGLAGANEQFF
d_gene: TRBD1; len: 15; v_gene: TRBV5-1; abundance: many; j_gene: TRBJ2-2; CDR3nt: TGCGCCAGCAGCACCGGGACAGCGAACACCGGGGAGCTGTTTTTT; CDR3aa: CASSTGTANTGELFF
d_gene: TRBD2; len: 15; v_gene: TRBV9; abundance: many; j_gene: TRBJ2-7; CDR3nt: TGTGCCAGCAGCCCTCAAGCGGGGGGGGCCTACGAGCAGTACTTC; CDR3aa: CASSPQAGGAYEQYF
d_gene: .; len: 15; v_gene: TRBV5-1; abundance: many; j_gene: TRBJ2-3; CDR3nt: TGCGCCAGCAGCTTAGGCCTGCGTAGCACAGATACGCAGTATTTT; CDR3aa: CASSLGLRSTDTQYF
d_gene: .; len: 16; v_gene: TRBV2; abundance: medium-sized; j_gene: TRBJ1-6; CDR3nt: TGTGCCAGCAGTTTAACTGAGGCCTTTAGGACTTCACCCCTCCACTTT; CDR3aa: CASSLTEAFRTSPLHF
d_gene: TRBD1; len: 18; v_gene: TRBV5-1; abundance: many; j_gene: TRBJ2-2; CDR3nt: TGCGCCAGCAGCTTGCGTACCGGGACAGGGGGCACCACCGGGGAGCTGTTTTTT; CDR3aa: CASSLRTGTGGTTGELFF
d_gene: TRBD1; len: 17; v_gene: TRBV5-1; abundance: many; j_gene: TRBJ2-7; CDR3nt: TGCGCCAGCAGCCGGATTTTTGGGACAGGGGGCTGGGACGAGCAGTACTTC; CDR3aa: CASSRIFGTGGWDEQYF
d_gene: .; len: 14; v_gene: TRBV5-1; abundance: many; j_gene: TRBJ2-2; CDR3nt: TGCGCCAGCAGCTTAGCGCAGTTCACCGGGGAGCTGTTTTTT; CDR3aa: CASSLAQFTGELFF
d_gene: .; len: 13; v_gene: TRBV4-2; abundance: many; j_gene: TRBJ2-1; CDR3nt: TGTGCCAGCAGCCAAGAGTACGGCGATGAGCAGTTCTTC; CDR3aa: CASSQEYGDEQFF
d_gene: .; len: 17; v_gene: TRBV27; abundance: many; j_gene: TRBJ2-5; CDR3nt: TGTGCCAGCAGCCCCTCATCTTTTCGGCGGACCGTGGAGACCCAGTACTTC; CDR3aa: CASSPSSFRRTVETQYF
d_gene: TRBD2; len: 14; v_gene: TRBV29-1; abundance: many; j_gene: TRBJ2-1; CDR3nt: TGCAGCGTTTGGCTCGGGGGGGACCGCGGTGAGCAGTTCTTC; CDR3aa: CSVWLGGDRGEQFF
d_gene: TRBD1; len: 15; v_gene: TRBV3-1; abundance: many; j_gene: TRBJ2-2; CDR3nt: TGTGCCAGCAGCCCCCGGGACAGGGGGCCCGGGGAGCTGTTTTTT; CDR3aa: CASSPRDRGPGELFF
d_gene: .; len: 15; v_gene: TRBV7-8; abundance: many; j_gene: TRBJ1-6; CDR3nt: TGTGCCAGCAGCTTCGGGCCCCCGGGAAATTCACCCCTCCACTTT; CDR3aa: CASSFGPPGNSPLHF
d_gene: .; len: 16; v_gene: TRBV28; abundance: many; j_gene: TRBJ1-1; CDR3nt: TGTGCCAGCAGTTTAAGTTATGGGGCAGGACACACTGAAGCTTTCTTT; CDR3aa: CASSLSYGAGHTEAFF
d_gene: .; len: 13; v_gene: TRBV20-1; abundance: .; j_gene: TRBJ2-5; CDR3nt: TGCAGTGCTAGACAGGGTGGGATGGAGACCCAGTACTTC; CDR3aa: CSARQGGMETQYF
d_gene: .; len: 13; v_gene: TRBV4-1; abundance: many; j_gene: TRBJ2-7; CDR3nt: TGCGCCAGCAGCCAAGAAGCGATACGAGGGCAGTACTTC; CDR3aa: CASSQEAIRGQYF
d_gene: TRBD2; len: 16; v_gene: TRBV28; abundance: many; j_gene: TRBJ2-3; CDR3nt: TGTGCCAGCAGTCCTACGGGTAGCGGGGGGGCCAAAACGCAGTATTTT; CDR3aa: CASSPTGSGGAKTQYF
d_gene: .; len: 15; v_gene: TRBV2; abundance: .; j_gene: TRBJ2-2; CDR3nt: TGTGCCAGCAGTAAACCGGACAGGAACACCGGGGAGCTGTTTTTT; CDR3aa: CASSKPDRNTGELFF
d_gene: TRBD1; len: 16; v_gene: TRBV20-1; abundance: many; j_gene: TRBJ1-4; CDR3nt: TGCAGTGCTAGAGGGACAGGGTATGCAACTAATGAAAAACTGTTTTTT; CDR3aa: CSARGTGYATNEKLFF
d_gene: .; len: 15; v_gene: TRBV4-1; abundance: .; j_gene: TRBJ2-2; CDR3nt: TGCGCCAGCAGCCAAGTGACATACCACACCGTGGAGCTGTTTTTT; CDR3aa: CASSQVTYHTVELFF
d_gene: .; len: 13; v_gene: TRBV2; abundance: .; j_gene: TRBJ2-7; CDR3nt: TGTGCCAGCAGTGAAATCGGAGACCTTGGGCAGTACTTC; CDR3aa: CASSEIGDLGQYF
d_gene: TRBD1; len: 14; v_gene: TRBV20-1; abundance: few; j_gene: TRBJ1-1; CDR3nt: TGCAGTGCTAGTAGAGGGCCAGGGGGCACTGAAGCTTTCTTT; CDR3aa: CSASRGPGGTEAFF
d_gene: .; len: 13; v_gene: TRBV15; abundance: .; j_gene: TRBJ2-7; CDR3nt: TGTGCTACCAGCAGAGATACGAACTACGAGCAGTACTTC; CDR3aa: CATSRDTNYEQYF
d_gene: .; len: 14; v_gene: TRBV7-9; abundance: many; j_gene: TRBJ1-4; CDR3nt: TGTGCCAGCAGCTTAGTGGCGGAGGGATGGAAACTGTTTTTT; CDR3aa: CASSLVAEGWKLFF
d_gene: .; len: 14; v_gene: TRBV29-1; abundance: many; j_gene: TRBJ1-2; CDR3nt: TGCAGCGTCCAATCGGCGCTGGGGCTCTATGGCTACACCTTC; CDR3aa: CSVQSALGLYGYTF
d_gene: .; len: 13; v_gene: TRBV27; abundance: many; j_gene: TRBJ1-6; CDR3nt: TGTGCCAGCAGTTTGGGGCCCGCCATAACCCTCCACTTT; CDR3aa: CASSLGPAITLHF
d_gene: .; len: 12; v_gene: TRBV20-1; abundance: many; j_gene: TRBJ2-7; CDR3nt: TGCAGTGCTTGGGGGAGAGGGTACGAGCAGTACTTC; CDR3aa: CSAWGRGYEQYF
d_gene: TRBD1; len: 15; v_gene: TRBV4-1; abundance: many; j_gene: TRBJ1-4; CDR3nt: TGCGCCAGCAGCCAAAAGGACAGGGTAAATGAAAAACTGTTTTTT; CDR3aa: CASSQKDRVNEKLFF
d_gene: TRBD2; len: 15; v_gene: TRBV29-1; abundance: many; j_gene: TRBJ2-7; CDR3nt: TGCAGCGTTGAGGACAGCGGGGGGCCAGCCTACGAGCAGTACTTC; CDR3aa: CSVEDSGGPAYEQYF
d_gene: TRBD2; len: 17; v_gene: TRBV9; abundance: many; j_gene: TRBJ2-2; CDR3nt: TGTGCCAGCAGCGTAGGGCGGGGGGCTCCGAACACCGGGGAGCTGTTTTTT; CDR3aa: CASSVGRGAPNTGELFF
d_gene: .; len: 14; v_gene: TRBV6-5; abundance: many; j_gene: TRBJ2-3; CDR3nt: TGTGCCAGCAGAGAAGGGGGTTCTCCAGATACGCAGTATTTT; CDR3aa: CASREGGSPDTQYF
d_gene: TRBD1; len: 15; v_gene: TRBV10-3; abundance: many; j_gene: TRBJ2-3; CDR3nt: TGTGCCATCAGCAAGACAGGGAAATTCGAAGATACGCAGTATTTT; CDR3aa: CAISKTGKFEDTQYF
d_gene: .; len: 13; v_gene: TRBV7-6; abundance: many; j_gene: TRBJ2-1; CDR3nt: TGTGCCAGCAGCTTAGGGGCCCTCAATGAGCAGTTCTTC; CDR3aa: CASSLGALNEQFF
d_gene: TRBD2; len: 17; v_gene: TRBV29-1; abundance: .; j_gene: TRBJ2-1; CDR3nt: TGTATCGTTGAAGTTAGGAGCGGGGGGGCCCCCTACAATGAGCAGTTCTTC; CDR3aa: CIVEVRSGGAPYNEQFF
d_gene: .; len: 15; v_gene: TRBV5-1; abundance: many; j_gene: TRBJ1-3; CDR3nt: TGCGCCAGCAGCCCGACAGGAAACTCTGGAAACACCATATATTTT; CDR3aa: CASSPTGNSGNTIYF
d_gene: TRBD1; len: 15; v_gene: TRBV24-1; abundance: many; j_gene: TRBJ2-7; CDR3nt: TGTGCCACCAGTGATTCTGGGACAGGGTCCTACGAGCAGTACTTC; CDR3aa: CATSDSGTGSYEQYF
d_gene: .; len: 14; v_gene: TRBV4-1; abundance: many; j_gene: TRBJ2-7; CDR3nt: TGCGCCAGCAGCTCCCGGCAGGGGGGCTACGAGCAGTACTTC; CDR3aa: CASSSRQGGYEQYF
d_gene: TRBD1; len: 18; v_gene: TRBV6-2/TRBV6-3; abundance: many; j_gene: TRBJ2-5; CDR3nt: TGTGCCAGCAGTTTTTCCCGGGACAGACAATTATACCAAGAGACCCAGTACTTC; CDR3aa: CASSFSRDRQLYQETQYF
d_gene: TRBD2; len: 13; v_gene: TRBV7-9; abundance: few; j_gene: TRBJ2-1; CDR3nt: TGTGCCAGCAGCCTCGTAGCGGGGAGCGAGCAGTTCTTC; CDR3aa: CASSLVAGSEQFF
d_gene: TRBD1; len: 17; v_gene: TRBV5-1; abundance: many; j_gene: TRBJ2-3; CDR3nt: TGCGCCAGCAGCTTGGTCCCCCCAGGGGGAACCACAGATACGCAGTATTTT; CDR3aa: CASSLVPPGGTTDTQYF
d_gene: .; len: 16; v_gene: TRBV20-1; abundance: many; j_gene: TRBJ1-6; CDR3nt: TGCAGTGCTAGAGATCTCGGGCAAGGACATGATTTGGCCCTCCACTTT; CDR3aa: CSARDLGQGHDLALHF
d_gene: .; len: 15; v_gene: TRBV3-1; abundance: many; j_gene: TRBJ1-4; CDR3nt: TGTGCCAGCAGCCCGGGGCCCGGGGGCGACGAAAAACTGTTTTTT; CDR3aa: CASSPGPGGDEKLFF
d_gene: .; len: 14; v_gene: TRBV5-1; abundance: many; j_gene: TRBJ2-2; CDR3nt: TGCGCCAGCAGCCCAACTGGGACGACCGGGGAGCTGTTTTTT; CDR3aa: CASSPTGTTGELFF
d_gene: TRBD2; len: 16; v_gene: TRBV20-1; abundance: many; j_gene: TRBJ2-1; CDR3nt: TGCAGTGCTAGCGGAACTAGCGGGGGATCTAAAGATGAGCAGTTCTTC; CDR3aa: CSASGTSGGSKDEQFF
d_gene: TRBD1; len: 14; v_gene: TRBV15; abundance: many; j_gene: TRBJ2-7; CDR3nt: TGTGCTACCAGACCTTCGGGACAGCTAGGCGAGCAGTACTTC; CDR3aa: CATRPSGQLGEQYF